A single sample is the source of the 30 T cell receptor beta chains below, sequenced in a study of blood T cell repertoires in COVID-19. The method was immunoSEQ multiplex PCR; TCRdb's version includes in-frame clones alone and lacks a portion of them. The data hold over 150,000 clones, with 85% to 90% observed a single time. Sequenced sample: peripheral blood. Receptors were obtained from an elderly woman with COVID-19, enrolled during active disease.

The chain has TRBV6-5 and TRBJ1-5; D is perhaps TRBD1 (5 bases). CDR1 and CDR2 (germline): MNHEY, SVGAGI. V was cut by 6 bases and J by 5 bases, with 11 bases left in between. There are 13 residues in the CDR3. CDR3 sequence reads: CASSVLTDQPQHF. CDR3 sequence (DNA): TGTGCCAGCAGCGTATTGACAGATCAGCCCCAGCATTTT.

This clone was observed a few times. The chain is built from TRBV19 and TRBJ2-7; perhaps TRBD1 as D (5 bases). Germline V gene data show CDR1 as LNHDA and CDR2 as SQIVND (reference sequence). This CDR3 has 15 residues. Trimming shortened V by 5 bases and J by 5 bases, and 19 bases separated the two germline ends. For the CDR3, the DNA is TGTGCCAGTAGTTCGCTGGCAGGCCAGGACAACGAGCAGTACTTC. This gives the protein CASSSLAGQDNEQYF.

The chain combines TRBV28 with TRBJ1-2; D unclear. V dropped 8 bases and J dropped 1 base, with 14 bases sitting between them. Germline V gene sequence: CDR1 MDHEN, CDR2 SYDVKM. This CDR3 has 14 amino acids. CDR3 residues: CASLSSSVNYGYTF. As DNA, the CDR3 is TGTGCCAGCCTTTCGAGTTCTGTTAACTATGGCTACACCTTC.

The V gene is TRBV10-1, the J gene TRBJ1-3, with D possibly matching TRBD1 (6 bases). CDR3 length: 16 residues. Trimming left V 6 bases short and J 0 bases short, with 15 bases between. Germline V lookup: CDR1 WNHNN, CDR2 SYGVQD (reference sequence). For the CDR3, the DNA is TGCGCCAGCAGAGTCCGGGACAAACACTCTGGAAACACCATATATTTT. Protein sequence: CASRVRDKHSGNTIYF.

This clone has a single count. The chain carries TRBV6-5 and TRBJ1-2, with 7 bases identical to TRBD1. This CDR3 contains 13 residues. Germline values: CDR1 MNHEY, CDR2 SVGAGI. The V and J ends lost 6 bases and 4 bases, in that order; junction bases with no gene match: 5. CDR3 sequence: CASRDGTAYGYTF. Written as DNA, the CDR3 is TGTGCCAGCAGAGACGGGACAGCCTATGGCTACACCTTC.

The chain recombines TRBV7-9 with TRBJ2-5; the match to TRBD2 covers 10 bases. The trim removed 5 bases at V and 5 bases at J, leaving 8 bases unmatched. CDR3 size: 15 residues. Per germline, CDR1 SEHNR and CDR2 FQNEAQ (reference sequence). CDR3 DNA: TGTGCCAGCAGCCCTACTAGCGGGGCTCGGGAGACCCAGTACTTC. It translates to CASSPTSGARETQYF. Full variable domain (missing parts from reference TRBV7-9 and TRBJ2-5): DTGVSQNPRHKITKRGQNVTFRCDPISEHNRLYWYRQTLGQGPEFLTYFQNEAQLEKSRLLSDRFSAERPKGSFSTLEIQRTEQGDSAMYLCASSPTSGARETQYFGPGTRLLVL.

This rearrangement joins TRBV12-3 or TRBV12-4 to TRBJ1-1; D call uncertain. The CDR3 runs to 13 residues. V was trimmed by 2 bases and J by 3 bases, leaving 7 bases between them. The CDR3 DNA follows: TGTGCCAGCAGTTTATTAGTAGACACTGAAGCTTTCTTT. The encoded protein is CASSLLVDTEAFF.

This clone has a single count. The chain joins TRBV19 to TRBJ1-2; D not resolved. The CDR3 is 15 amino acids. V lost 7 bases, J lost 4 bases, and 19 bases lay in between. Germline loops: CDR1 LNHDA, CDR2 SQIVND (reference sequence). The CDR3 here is CASIDFKAHPYGYTF. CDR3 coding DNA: TGTGCCAGTATCGACTTCAAAGCGCACCCCTATGGCTACACCTTC.

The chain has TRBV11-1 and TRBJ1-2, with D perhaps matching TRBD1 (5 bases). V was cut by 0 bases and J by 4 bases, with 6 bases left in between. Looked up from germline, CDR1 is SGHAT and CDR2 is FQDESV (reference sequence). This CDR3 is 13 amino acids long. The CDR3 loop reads CASSLAGGYGYTF. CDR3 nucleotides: TGTGCCAGCAGCTTAGCCGGGGGCTATGGCTACACCTTC.

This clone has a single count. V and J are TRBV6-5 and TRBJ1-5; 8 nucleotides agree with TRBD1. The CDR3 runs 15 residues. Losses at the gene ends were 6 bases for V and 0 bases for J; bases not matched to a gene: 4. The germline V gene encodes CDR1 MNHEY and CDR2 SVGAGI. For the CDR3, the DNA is TGTGCCAGCAGCAGGACAGGGAATAGCAATCAGCCCCAGCATTTT. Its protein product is CASSRTGNSNQPQHF.

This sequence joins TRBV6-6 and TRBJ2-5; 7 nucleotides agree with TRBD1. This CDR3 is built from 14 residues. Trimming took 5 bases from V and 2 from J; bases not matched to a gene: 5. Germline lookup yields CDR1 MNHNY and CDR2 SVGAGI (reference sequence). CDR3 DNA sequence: TGTGCCAGCAGTGCTACAGGGGTACAAGAGACCCAGTACTTC. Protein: CASSATGVQETQYF.

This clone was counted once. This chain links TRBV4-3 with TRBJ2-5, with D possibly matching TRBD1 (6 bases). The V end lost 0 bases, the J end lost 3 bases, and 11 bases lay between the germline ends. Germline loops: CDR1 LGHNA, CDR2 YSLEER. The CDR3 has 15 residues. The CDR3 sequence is CASSQEWRQEETQYF. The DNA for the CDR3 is TGCGCCAGCAGCCAAGAATGGAGACAGGAAGAGACCCAGTACTTC.

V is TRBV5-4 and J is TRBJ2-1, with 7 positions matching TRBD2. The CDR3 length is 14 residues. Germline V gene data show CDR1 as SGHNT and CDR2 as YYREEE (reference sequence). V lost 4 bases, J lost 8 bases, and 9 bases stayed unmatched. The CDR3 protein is CASSHGDYNHEQFF. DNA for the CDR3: TGTGCCAGCAGCCATGGGGACTATAACCATGAGCAGTTCTTC.

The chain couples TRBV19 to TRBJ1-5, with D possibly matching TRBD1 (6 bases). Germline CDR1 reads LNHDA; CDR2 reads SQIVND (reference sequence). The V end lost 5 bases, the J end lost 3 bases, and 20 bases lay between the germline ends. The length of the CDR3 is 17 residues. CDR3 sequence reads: CASSGGQSKGTNQPQHF. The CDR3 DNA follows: TGTGCCAGTAGTGGAGGACAGTCAAAAGGGACCAATCAGCCCCAGCATTTT.

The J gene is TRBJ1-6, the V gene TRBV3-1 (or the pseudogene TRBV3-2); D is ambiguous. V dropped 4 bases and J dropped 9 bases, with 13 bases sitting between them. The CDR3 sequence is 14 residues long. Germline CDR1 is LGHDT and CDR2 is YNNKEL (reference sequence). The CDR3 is CASSLRQEGSPLHF. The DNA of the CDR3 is TGTGCCAGCAGCCTAAGGCAGGAGGGTTCACCCCTCCACTTT.

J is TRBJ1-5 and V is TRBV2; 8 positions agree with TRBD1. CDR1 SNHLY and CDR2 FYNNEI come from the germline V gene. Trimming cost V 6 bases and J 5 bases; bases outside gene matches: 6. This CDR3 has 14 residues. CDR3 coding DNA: TGTGCCAGCAGGAAAGACAGGGGAGATCAGCCCCAGCATTTT. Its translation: CASRKDRGDQPQHF. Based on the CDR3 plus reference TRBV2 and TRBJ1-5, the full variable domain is EPEVTQTPSHQVTQMGQEVILRCVPISNHLYFYWYRQILGQKVEFLVSFYNNEISEKSEIFDDQFSVERPDGSNFTLKIRSTKLEDSAMYFCASRKDRGDQPQHFGDGTRLSIL.

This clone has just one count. CDR3: CASNPGGPARTEAFF. The DNA of the CDR3 is TGTGCCAGCAATCCCGGGGGGCCGGCCCGCACTGAAGCTTTCTTT. The chain has TRBV27 and TRBJ1-1; the D gene is possibly TRBD1 (6 bases). V gave up 7 bases and J gave up 4 bases, with 19 bases separating them. From germline, CDR1 is MNHEY and CDR2 SMNVEV (reference sequence). This CDR3 is built from 15 residues.

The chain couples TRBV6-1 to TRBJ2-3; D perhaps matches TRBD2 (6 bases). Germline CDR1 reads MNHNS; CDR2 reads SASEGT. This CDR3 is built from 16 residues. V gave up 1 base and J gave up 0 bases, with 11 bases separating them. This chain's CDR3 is CASSEGRAQSTDTQYF. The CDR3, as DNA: TGTGCCAGCAGTGAAGGGAGGGCACAAAGCACAGATACGCAGTATTTT.

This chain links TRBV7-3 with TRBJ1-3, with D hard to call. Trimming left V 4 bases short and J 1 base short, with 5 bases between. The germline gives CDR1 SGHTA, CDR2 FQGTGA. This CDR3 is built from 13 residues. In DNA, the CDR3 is TGTGCCAGCAGCTCCGGGTCTGGAAACACCATATATTTT. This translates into CASSSGSGNTIYF.

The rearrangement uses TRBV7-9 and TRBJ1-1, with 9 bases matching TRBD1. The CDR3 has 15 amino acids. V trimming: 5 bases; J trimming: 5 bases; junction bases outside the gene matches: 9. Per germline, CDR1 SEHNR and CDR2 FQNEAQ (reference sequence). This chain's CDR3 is CASSRPGQGGTEAFF. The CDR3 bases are TGTGCCAGCAGCCGGCCGGGACAGGGTGGGACTGAAGCTTTCTTT.

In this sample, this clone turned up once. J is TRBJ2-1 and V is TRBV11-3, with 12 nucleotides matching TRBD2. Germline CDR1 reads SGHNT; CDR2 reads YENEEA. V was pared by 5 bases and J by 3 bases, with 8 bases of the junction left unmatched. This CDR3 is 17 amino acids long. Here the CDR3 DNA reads TGTGCCAGCAGCCCCGGACTAGCGGGAAGTTTCTACAATGAGCAGTTCTTC. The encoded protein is CASSPGLAGSFYNEQFF.

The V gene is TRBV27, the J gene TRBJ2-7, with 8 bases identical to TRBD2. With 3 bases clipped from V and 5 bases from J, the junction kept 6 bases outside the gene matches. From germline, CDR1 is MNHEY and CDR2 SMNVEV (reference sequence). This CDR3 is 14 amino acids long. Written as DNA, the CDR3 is TGTGCCAGCAGTTTCCTTGCGGGAGGCCACGAGCAGTACTTC. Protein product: CASSFLAGGHEQYF.

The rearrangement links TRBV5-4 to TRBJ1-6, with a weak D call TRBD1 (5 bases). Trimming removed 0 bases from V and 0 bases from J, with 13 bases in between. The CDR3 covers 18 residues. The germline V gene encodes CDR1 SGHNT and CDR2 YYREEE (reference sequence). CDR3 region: CASSLGRGSSSYNSPLHF. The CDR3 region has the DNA TGTGCCAGCAGCTTGGGAAGGGGATCGAGCTCCTATAATTCACCCCTCCACTTT.

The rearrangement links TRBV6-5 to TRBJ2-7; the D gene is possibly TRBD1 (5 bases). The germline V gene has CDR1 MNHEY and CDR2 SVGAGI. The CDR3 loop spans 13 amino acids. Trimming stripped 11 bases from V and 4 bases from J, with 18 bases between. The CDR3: CAATQGLPYEQYF. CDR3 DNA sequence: TGTGCCGCGACCCAGGGATTACCTTACGAGCAGTACTTC.

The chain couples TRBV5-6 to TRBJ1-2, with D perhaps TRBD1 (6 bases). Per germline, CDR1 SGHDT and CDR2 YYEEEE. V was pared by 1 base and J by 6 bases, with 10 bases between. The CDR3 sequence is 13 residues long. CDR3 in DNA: TGTGCCAGCAGCTTGCCACAGGGTAATGGCTACACCTTC. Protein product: CASSLPQGNGYTF.

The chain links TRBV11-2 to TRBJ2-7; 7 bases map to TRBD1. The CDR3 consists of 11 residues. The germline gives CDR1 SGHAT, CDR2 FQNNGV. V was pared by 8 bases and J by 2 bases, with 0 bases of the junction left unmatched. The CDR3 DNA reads TGTGCCAGCGGACAGGCCTACGAGCAGTACTTC. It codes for CASGQAYEQYF.

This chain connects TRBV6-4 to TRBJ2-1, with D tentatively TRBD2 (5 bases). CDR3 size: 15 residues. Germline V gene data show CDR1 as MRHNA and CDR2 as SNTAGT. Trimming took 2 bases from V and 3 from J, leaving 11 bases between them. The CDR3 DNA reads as TGTGCCAGCAGTGACCGGAGCACTAGCTACAATGAGCAGTTCTTC. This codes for CASSDRSTSYNEQFF.

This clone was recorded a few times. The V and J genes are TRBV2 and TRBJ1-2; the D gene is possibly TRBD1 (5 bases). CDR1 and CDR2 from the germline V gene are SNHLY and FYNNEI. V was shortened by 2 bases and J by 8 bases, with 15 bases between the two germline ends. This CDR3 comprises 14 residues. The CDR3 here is CASSELWGTWGYTF. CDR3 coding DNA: TGTGCCAGCAGTGAATTGTGGGGGACTTGGGGCTACACCTTC.

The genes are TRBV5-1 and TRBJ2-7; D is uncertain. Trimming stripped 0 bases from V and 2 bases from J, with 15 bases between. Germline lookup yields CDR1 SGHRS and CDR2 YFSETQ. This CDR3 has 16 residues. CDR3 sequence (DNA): TGCGCCAGCAGCTTGGCGGTTGCTTCCAGGACCTACGAGCAGTACTTC. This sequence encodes CASSLAVASRTYEQYF.

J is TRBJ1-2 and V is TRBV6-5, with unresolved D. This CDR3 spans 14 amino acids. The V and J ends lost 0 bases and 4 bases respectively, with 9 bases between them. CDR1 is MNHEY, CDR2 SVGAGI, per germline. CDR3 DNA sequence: TGTGCCAGCAGTTACTCTGGGAGTACCTATGGCTACACCTTC. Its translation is CASSYSGSTYGYTF.